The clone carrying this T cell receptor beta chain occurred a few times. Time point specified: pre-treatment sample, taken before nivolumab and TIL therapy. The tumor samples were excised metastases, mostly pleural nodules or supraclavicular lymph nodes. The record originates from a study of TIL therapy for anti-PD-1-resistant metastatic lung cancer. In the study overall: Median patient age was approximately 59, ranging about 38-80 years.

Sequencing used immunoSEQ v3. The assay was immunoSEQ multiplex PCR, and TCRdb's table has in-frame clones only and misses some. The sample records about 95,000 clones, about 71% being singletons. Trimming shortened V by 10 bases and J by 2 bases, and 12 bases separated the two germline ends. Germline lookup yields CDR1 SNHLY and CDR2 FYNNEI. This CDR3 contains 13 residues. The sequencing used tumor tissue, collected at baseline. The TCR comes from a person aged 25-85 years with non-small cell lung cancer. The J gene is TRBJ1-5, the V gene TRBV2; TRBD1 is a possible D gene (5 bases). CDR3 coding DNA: TGTGCCACAAGGGGCTGGGGCAATCAGCCCCAGCATTTT. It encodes CATRGWGNQPQHF. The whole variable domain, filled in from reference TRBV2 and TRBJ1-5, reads EPEVTQTPSHQVTQMGQEVILRCVPISNHLYFYWYRQILGQKVEFLVSFYNNEISEKSEIFDDQFSVERPDGSNFTLKIRSTKLEDSAMYFCATRGWGNQPQHFGDGTRLSIL.